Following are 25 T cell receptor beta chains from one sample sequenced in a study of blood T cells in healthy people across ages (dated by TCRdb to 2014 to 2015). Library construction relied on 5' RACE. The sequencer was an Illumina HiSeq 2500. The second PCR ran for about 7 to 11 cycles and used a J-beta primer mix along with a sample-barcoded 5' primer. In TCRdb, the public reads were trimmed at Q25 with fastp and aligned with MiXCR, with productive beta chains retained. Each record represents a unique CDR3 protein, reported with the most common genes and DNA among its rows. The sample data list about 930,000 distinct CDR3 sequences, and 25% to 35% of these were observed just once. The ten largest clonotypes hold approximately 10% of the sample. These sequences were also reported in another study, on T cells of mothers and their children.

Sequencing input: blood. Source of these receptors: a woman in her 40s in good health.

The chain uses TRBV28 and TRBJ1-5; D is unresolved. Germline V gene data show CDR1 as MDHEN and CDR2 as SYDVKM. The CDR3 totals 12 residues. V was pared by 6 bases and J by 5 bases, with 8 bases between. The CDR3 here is CASSPGHQPQHF. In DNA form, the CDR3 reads TGTGCCAGCAGCCCCGGCCATCAGCCCCAGCATTTT.

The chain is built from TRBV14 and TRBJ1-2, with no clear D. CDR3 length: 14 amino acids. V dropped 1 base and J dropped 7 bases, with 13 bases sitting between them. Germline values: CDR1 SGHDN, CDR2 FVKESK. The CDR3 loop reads CASSQVWGEAGYTF. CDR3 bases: TGTGCCAGCAGCCAAGTTTGGGGTGAGGCTGGCTACACCTTC.

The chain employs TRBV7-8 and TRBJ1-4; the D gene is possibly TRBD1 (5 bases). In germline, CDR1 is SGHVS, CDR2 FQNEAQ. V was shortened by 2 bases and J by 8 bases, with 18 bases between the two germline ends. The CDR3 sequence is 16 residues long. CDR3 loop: CASSLSRLSWGEKLFF. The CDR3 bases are TGTGCCAGCAGCTTAAGTCGGCTCTCCTGGGGGGAAAAACTGTTTTTT.

DNA of the CDR3: TGCAGTGCTAGCGCTTTTGCCTCGGAGACCCAGTACTTC. Encoded protein: CSASAFASETQYF. The chain recombines TRBV20-1 with TRBJ2-5; D is unclear. Per germline, CDR1 DFQATT and CDR2 SNEGSKA (reference sequence). This CDR3 comprises 13 residues. V lost 3 bases to trimming and J lost 5 bases, with 13 bases between them.

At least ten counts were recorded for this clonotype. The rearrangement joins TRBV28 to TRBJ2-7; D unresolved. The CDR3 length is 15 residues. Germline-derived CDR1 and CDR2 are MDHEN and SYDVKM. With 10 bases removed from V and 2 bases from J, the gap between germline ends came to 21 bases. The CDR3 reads CATRLTRGFAYEQYF. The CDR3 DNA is TGTGCCACCCGGCTGACCCGCGGATTCGCCTACGAGCAGTACTTC. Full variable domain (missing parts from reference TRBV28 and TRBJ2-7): DVKVTQSSRYLVKRTGEKVFLECVQDMDHENMFWYRQDPGLGLRLIYFSYDVKMKEKGDIPEGYSVSREKKERFSLILESASTNQTSMYLCATRLTRGFAYEQYFGPGTRLTVT.

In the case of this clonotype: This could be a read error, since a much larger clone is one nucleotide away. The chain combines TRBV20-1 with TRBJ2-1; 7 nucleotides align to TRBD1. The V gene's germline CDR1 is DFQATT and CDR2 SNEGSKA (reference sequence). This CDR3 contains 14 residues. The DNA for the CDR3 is TGCAGTGCCTCGCCAGGGGGACCCTACAATGAGCGGTTCTTC. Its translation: CSASPGGPYNERFF.

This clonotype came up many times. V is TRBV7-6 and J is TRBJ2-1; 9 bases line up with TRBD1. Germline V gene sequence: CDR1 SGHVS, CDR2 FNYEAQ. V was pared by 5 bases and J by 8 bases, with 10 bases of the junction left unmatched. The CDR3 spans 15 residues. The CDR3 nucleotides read TGTGCCAGCAGCGAACAGGGGGCGCGAATCTATGAGCAGTTCTTC. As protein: CASSEQGARIYEQFF.

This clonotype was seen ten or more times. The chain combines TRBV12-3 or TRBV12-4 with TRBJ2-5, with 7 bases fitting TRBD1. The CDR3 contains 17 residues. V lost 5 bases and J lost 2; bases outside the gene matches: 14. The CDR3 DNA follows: TGTGCCAGCAGTCTGACAGGGTGGGGAATTAGGCAAGAGACCCAGTACTTC. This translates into CASSLTGWGIRQETQYF.

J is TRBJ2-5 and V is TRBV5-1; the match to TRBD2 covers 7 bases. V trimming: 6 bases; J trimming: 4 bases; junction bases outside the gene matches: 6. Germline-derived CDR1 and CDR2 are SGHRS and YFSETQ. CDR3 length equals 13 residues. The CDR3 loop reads CASTGGKGETQYF. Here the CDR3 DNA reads TGCGCCAGCACCGGGGGGAAAGGAGAGACCCAGTACTTC. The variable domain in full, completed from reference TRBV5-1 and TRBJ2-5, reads KAGVTQTPRYLIKTRGQQVTLSCSPISGHRSVSWYQQTPGQGLQFLFEYFSETQRNKGNFPGRFSGRQFSNSRSEMNVSTLELGDSALYLCASTGGKGETQYFGPGTRLLVL.

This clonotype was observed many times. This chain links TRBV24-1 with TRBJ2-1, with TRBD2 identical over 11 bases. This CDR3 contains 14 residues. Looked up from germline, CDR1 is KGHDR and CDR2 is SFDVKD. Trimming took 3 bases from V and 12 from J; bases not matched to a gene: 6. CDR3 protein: CATSDPTSGERQFF. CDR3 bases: TGTGCCACCAGTGATCCGACTAGCGGGGAAAGGCAGTTCTTC.

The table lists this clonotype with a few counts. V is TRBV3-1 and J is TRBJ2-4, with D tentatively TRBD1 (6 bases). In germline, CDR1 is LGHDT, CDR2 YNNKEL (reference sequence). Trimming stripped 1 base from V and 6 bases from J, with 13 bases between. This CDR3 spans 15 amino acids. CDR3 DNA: TGTGCCAGCAGCCAAGGGAACAGCAGGGGAAACATTCAGTACTTC. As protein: CASSQGNSRGNIQYF.

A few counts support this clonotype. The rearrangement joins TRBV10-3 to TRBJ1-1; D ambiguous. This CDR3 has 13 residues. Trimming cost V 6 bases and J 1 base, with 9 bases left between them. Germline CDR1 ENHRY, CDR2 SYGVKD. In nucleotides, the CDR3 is TGTGCCATCAGGGTTTATCAGAACACTGAAGCTTTCTTT. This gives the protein CAIRVYQNTEAFF.

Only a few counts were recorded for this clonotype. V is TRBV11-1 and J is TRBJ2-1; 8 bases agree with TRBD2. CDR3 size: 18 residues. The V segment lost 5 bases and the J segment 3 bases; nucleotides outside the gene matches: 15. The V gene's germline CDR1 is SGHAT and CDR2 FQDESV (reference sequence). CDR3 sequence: CASSLRESSSGGYNEQFF. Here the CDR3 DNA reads TGTGCCAGCAGCCTAAGGGAATCCTCGAGCGGGGGCTACAATGAGCAGTTCTTC.

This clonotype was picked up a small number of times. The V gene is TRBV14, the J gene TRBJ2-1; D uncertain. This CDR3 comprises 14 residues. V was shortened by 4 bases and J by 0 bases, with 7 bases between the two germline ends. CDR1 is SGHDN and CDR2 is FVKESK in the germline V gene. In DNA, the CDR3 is TGTGCCAGCAGCCGACTCGGCTCCTACAATGAGCAGTTCTTC. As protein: CASSRLGSYNEQFF.

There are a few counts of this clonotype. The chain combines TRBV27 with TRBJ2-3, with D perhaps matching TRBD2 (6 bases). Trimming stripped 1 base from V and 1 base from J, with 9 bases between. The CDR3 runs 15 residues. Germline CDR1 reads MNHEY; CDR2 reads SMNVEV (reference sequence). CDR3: CASSLYPSGTDTQYF. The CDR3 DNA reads TGTGCCAGCAGTTTATATCCTAGCGGCACAGATACGCAGTATTTT.

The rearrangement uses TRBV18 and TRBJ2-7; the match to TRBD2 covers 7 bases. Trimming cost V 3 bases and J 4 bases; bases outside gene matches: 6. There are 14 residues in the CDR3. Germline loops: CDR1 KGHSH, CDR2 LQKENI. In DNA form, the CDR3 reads TGTGCCAGCTCACCCCTGGAGGGAGGGTACGAGCAGTACTTC. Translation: CASSPLEGGYEQYF.

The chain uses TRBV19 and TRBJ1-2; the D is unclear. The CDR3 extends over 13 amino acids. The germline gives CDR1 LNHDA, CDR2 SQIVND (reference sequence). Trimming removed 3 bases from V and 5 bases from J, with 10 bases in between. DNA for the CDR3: TGTGCCAGTAGTATGTGGGCAGAGTATGGCTACACCTTC. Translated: CASSMWAEYGYTF.

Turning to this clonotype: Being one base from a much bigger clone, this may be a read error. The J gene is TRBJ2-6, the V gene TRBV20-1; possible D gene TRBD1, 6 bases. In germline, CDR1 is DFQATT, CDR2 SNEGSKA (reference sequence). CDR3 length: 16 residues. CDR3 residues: CSASSTGRSGANVRTF. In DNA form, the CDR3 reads TGCAGTGCTAGTAGTACAGGGCGGTCTGGGGCCAACGTCCGGACTTTC.

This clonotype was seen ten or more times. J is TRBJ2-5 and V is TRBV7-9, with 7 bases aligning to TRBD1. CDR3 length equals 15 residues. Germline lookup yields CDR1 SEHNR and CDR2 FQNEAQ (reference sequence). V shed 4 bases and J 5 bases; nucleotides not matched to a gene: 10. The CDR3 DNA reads TGTGCCAGCAGCTCGAGACAGGGAGTTTCCGAGACCCAGTACTTC. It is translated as CASSSRQGVSETQYF. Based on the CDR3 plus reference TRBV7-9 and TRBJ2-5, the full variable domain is DTGVSQNPRHKITKRGQNVTFRCDPISEHNRLYWYRQTLGQGPEFLTYFQNEAQLEKSRLLSDRFSAERPKGSFSTLEIQRTEQGDSAMYLCASSSRQGVSETQYFGPGTRLLVL.

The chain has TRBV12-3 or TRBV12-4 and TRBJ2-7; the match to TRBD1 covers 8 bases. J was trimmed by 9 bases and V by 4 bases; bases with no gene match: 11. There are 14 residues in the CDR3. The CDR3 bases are TGTGCCAGCAGTTCGACAGGGGCTGAAATTTGGCAGTACTTC. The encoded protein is CASSSTGAEIWQYF.

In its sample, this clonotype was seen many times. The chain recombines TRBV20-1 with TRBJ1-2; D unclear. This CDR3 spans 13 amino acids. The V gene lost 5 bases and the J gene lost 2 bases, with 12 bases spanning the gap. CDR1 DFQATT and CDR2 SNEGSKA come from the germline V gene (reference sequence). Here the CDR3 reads CSAGLDGNYGYTF. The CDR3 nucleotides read TGCAGTGCTGGACTAGACGGGAACTATGGCTACACCTTC.

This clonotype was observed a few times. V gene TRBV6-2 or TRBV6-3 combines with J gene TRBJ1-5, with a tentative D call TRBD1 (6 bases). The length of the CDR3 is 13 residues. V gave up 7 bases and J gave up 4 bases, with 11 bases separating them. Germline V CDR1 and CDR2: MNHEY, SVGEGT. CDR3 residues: CASTERGNQPQHF. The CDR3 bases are TGTGCCAGCACCGAGAGGGGGAATCAGCCCCAGCATTTT.

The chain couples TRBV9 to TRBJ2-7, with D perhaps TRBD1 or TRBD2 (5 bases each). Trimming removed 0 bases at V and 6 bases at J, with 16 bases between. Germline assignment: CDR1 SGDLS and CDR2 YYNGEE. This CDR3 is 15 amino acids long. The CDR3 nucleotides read TGTGCCAGCAGCGTAGCTCAGGGCCGGGGAAGCGAGCAGTACTTC. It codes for CASSVAQGRGSEQYF.

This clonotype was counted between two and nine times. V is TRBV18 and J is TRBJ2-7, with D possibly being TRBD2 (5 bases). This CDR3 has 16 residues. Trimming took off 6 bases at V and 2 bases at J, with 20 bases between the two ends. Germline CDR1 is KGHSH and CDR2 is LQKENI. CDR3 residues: CASSPWTRTRAYEQYF. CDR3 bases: TGTGCCAGCTCTCCCTGGACTCGAACGAGGGCCTACGAGCAGTACTTC.

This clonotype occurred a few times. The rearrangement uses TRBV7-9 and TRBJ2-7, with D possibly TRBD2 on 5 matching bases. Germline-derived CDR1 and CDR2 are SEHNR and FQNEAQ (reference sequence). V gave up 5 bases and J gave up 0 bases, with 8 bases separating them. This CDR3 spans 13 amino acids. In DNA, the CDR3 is TGTGCCAGCAGCAACCGGGGCTCCTACGAGCAGTACTTC. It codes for CASSNRGSYEQYF.